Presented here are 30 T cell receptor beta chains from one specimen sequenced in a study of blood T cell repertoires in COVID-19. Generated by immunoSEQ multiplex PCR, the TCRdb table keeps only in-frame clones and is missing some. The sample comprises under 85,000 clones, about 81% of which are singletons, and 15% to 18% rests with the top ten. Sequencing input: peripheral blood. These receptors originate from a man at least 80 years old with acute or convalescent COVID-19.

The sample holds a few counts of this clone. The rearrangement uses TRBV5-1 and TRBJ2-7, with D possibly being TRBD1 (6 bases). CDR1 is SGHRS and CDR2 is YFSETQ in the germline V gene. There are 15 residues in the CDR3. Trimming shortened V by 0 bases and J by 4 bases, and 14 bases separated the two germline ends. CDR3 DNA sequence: TGCGCCAGCAGCTTGGTGGGGTCAGGGGTTTACGAGCAGTACTTC. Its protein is CASSLVGSGVYEQYF.

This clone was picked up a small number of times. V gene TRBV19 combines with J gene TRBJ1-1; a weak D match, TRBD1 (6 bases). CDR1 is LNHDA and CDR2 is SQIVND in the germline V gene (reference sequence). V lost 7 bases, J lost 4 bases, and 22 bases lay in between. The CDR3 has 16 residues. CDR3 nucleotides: TGTGCCAGTACTGGACAGACGCCCCGAAGGGGCACTGAAGCTTTCTTT. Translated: CASTGQTPRRGTEAFF.

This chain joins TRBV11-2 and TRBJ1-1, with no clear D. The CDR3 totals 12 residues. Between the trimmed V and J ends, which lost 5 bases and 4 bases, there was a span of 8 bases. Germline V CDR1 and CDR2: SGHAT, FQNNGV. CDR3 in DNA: TGTGCCAGCAGCCATCACACCACTGAAGCTTTCTTT. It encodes CASSHHTTEAFF.

The CDR3 DNA sequence: TGTGCCAGCTCACCTGGGACAGTCACCTACGAGCAGTACTTC. This gives the protein CASSPGTVTYEQYF. The V gene is TRBV18, the J gene TRBJ2-7, with TRBD1 matching 7 bases. The junction had 4 bases not matched to a gene; V was cut back by 3 bases and J by 2 bases. Germline values: CDR1 KGHSH, CDR2 LQKENI. The CDR3 has 14 amino acids.

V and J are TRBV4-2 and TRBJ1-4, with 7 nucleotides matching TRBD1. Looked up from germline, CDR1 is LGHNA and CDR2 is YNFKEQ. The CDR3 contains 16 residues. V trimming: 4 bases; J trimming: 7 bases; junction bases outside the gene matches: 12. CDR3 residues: CASSRPNQGVSEKLFF. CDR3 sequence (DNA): TGTGCCAGCAGCCGGCCCAATCAGGGGGTCTCTGAAAAACTGTTTTTT.

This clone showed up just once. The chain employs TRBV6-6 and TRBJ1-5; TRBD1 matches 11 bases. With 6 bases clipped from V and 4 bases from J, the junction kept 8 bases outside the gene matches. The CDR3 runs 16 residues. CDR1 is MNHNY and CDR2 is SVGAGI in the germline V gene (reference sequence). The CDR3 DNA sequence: TGTGCCAGCAGCAGGACAGGGGGCGGACGGAATCAGCCCCAGCATTTT. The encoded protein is CASSRTGGGRNQPQHF.

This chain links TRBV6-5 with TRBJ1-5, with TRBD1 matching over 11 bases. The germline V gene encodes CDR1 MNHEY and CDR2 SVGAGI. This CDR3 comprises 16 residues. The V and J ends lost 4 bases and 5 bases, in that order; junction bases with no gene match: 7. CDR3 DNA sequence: TGTGCCAGCAGTTTGTTAGGGACAGGGGGATATCAGCCCCAGCATTTT. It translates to CASSLLGTGGYQPQHF.

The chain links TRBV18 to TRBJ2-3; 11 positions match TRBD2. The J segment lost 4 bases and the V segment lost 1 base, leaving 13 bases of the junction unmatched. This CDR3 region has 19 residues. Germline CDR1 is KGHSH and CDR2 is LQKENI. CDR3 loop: CASSPQVGLTSGSPDTQYF. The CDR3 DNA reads TGTGCCAGCTCACCACAGGTTGGACTAACTAGCGGGAGCCCAGATACGCAGTATTTT.

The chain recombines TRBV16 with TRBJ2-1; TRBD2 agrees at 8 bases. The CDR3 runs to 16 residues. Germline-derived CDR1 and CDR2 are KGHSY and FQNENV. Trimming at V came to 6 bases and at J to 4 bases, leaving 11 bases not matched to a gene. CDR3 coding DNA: TGTGCCAGCAGATCCGTAAGGAGCGGGAGTTACAATGAGCAGTTCTTC. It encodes CASRSVRSGSYNEQFF. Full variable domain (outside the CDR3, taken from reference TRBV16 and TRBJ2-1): GEEVAQTPKHLVRGEGQKAKLYCAPIKGHSYVFWYQQVLKNEFKFLISFQNENVFDETGMPKERFSAKCLPNSPCSLEIQATKLEDSAVYFCASRSVRSGSYNEQFFGPGTRLTVL.

The CDR3, as DNA: TGTGCCAGCACCCCGGCTAGCGGTTCCAAGCAGTACTTC. Residues: CASTPASGSKQYF. The chain combines TRBV12-3 or TRBV12-4 with TRBJ2-7, with 7 bases aligning to TRBD2. Trimming cost V 7 bases and J 8 bases; bases outside gene matches: 11. The CDR3 extends over 13 amino acids.

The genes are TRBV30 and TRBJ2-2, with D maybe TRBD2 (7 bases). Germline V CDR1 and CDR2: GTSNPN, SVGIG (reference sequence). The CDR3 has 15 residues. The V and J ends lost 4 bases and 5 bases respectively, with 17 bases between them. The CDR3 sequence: CAWKVSGGRTGELFF. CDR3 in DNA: TGTGCCTGGAAAGTGTCGGGGGGCCGAACCGGGGAGCTGTTTTTT.

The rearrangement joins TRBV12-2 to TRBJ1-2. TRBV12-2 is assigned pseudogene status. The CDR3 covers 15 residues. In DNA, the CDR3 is TGTGCAAGTCGCTTAGTTGTTGTGAGGCACTATGGCTACACCTTC. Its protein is CASRLVVVRHYGYTF.

CDR3 loop: CASSPHQGLETQYF. DNA of the CDR3: TGTGCCAGCAGCCCCCATCAGGGCCTAGAGACCCAGTACTTC. The chain combines TRBV7-9 with TRBJ2-5; possible D gene TRBD1, 5 bases. The CDR3 runs to 14 residues. Germline values: CDR1 SEHNR, CDR2 FQNEAQ (reference sequence). The V end was cut by 5 bases, the J end by 4 bases, with 14 bases between. Supplemented by reference TRBV7-9 and TRBJ2-5, the full variable domain reads DTGVSQNPRHKITKRGQNVTFRCDPISEHNRLYWYRQTLGQGPEFLTYFQNEAQLEKSRLLSDRFSAERPKGSFSTLEIQRTEQGDSAMYLCASSPHQGLETQYFGPGTRLLVL.

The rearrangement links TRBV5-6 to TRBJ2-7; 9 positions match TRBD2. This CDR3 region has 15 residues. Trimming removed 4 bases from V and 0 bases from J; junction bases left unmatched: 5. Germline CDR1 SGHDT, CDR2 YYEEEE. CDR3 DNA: TGTGCCAGCAGCACCTCGGGACTAGCCTCCTACGAGCAGTACTTC. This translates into CASSTSGLASYEQYF.

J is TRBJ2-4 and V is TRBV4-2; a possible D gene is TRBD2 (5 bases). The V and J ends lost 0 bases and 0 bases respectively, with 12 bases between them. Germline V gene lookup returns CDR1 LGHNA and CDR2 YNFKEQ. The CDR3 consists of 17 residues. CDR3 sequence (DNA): TGTGCCAGCAGCCAAGATCATCAGCGGTTAGCCAAAAACATTCAGTACTTC. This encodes CASSQDHQRLAKNIQYF.

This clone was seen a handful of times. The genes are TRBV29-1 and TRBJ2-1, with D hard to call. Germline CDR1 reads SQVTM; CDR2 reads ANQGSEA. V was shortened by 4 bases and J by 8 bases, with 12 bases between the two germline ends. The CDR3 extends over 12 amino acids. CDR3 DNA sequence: TGCAGCGTTGGATATAGCAGATATGAGCAGTTCTTC. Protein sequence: CSVGYSRYEQFF.

CDR3 residues: CASSQDYSRTGSSYEQYF. The CDR3 DNA reads as TGCGCCAGCAGCCAAGACTACTCCCGGACAGGCTCTTCCTACGAGCAGTACTTC. V is TRBV4-1 and J is TRBJ2-7; 7 bases are shared with TRBD1. V shed 0 bases, J shed 1 base, and the junction held 12 bases outside the gene matches. There are 18 residues in the CDR3. Germline-derived CDR1 and CDR2 are MGHRA and YSYEKL.

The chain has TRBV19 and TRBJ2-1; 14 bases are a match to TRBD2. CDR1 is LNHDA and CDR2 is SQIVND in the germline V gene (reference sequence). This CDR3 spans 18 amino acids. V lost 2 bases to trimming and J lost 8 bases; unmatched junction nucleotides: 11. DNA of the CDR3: TGTGCCAGTAGTATAAAGGGACTAGCGGGAGTTCTCAACTATGAGCAGTTCTTC. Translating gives CASSIKGLAGVLNYEQFF.

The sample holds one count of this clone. CDR3 region: CSWTGYNEQFF. The CDR3 DNA is TGCAGTTGGACAGGCTACAATGAGCAGTTCTTC. This sequence joins TRBV20-1 and TRBJ2-1, with 7 bases that match TRBD1. J was trimmed by 3 bases and V by 8 bases; bases with no gene match: 1. CDR1 DFQATT and CDR2 SNEGSKA come from the germline V gene (reference sequence). CDR3 size: 11 residues.

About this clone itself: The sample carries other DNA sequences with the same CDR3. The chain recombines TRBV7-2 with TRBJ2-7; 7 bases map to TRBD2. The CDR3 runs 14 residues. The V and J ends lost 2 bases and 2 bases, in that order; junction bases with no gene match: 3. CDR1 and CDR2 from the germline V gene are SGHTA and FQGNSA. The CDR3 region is CASSLIAGPYEQYF. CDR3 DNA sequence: TGTGCCAGCAGCTTAATAGCGGGCCCCTACGAGCAGTACTTC. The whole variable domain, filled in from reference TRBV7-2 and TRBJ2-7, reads GAGVSQSPSNKVTEKGKDVELRCDPISGHTALYWYRQSLGQGLEFLIYFQGNSAPDKSGLPSDRFSAERTGGSVSTLTIQRTQQEDSAVYLCASSLIAGPYEQYFGPGTRLTVT.

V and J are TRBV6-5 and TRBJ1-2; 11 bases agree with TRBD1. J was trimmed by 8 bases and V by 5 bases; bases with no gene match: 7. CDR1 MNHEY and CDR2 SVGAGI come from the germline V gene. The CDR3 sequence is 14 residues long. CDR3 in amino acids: CASSPPGQGGGYTF. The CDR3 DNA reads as TGTGCCAGCAGTCCCCCGGGACAGGGGGGGGGCTACACCTTC.

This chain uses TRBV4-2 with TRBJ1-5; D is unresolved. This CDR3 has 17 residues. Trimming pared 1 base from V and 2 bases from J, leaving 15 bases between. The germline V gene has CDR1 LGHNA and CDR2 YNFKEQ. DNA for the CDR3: TGTGCCAGCAGCCAAGTACCGTGGAGAGATGGCAATCAGCCCCAGCATTTT. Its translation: CASSQVPWRDGNQPQHF.

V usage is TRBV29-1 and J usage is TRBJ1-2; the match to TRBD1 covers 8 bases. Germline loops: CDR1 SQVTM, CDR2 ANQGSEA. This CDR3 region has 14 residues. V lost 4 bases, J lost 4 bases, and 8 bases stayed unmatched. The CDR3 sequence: CSVVPQGAVYGYTF. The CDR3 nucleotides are TGCAGCGTTGTCCCCCAGGGGGCGGTCTATGGCTACACCTTC.

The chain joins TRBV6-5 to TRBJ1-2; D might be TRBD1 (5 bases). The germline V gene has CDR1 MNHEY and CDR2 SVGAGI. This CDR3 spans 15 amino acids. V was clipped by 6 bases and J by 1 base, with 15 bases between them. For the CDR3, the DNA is TGTGCCAGCAGACGCGGGGCAGACCGTAACTATGGCTACACCTTC. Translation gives CASRRGADRNYGYTF.

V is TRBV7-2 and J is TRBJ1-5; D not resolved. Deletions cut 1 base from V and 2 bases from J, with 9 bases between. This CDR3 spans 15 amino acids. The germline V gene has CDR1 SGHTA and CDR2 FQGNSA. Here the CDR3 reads CASSLGVGGNQPQHF. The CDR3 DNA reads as TGTGCCAGCAGCTTAGGGGTCGGGGGCAATCAGCCCCAGCATTTT.

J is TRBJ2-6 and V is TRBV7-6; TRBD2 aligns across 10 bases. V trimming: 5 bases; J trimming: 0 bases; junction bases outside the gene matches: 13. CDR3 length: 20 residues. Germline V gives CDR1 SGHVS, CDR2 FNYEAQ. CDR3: CASSPRSGGAIYSGANVLTF. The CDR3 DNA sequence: TGTGCCAGCAGCCCCCGCAGCGGGGGGGCTATTTACTCTGGGGCCAACGTCCTGACTTTC.

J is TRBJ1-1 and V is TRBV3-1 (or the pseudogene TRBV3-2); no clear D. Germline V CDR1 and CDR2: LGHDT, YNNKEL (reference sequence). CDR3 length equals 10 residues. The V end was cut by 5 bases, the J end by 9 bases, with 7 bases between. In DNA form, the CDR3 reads TGTGCCAGCAGCACTCAAAAAGCTTTCTTT. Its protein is CASSTQKAFF.

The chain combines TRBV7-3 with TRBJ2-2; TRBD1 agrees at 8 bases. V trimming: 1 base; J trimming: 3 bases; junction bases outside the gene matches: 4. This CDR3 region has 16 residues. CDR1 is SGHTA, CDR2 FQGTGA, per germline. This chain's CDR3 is CASSLRWTGYTGELFF. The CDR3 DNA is TGTGCCAGCAGCTTAAGGTGGACAGGGTACACCGGGGAGCTGTTTTTT. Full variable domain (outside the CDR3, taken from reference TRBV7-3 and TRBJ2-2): GAGVSQTPSNKVTEKGKYVELRCDPISGHTALYWYRQSLGQGPEFLIYFQGTGAADDSGLPNDRFFAVRPEGSVSTLKIQRTERGDSAVYLCASSLRWTGYTGELFFGEGSRLTVL.

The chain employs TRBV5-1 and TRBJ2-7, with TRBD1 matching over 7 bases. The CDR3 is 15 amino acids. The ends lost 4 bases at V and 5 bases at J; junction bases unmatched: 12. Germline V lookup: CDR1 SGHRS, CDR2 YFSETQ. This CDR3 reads CASSPNPGQPHEQYF. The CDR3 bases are TGCGCCAGCAGCCCTAATCCGGGACAGCCCCACGAGCAGTACTTC.

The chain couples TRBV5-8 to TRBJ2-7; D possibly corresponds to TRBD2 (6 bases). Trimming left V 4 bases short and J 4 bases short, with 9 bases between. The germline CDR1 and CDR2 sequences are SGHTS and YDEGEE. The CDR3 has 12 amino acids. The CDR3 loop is CASSPTSYEQYF. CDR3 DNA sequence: TGTGCCAGCAGCCCGACTAGTTACGAGCAGTACTTC.